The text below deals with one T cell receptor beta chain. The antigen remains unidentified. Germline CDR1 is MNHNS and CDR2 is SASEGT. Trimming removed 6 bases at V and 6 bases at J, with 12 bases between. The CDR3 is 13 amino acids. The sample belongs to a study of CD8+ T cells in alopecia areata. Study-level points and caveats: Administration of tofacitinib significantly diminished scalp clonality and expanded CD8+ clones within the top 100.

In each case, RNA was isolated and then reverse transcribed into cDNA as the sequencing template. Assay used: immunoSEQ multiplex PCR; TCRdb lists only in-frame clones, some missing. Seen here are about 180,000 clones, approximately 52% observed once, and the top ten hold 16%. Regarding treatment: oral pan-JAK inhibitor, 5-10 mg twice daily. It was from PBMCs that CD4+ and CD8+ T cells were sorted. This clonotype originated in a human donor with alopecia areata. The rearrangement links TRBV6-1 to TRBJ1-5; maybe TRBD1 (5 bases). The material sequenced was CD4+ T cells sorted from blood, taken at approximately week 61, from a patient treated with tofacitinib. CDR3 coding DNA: TGTGCCAGCAGAGCAGGGTGGGGTCAGCCCCAGCATTTT. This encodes CASRAGWGQPQHF.